This passage covers 5 T cell receptor beta chains from one sample sequenced in a study of yellow fever vaccine responses in identical twins. TCRdb passed the RT-PCR reads through MiXCR, listing each CDR3 protein once. The sample has 20,000 to 25,000 distinct CDR3 sequences, around four fifths seen once; the top ten hold about 5%. The sample consisted of T cells from blood (PBMCs), unsorted or a sorted subset (not recorded which), taken before or after yellow fever vaccination (not recorded which). The receptor set was obtained from a woman aged 18-29 years who received the yellow fever vaccine.

The V gene is TRBV7-3, the J gene TRBJ2-1; TRBD1 is a possible D gene (5 bases). The CDR3 totals 13 residues. Germline V gene lookup returns CDR1 SGHTA and CDR2 FQGTGA. Trimming removed 4 bases from V and 3 bases from J, with 7 bases in between. In nucleotides, the CDR3 is TGTGCCAGCAGCTCGACAGTCTACAATGAGCAGTTCTTC. Its translation: CASSSTVYNEQFF.

This chain joins TRBV7-6 and TRBJ2-7; 8 bases are shared with TRBD1. The CDR3 contains 15 residues. Germline V gives CDR1 SGHVS, CDR2 FNYEAQ. V was pared by 2 bases and J by 6 bases, with 9 bases of the junction left unmatched. CDR3 DNA sequence: TGTGCCAGCAGCTTATTTGGACAGGGTCGTTTCGAGCAGTACTTC. It translates to CASSLFGQGRFEQYF. The full variable domain, completed using reference TRBV7-6 and TRBJ2-7, is GAGVSQSPRYKVTKRGQDVALRCDPISGHVSLYWYRQALGQGPEFLTYFNYEAQQDKSGLPNDRFSAERPEGSISTLTIQRTEQRDSAMYRCASSLFGQGRFEQYFGPGTRLTVT.

The CDR3 is CASSLAGTAPYNEQFF. CDR3 DNA: TGTGCCAGCAGCCTTGCCGGGACCGCTCCCTACAATGAGCAGTTCTTC. This chain connects TRBV7-8 to TRBJ2-1, with D perhaps given as TRBD1 or TRBD2 (5 bases each). Trimming removed 5 bases at V and 2 bases at J, with 16 bases between. CDR3 length equals 16 residues. Germline V gene lookup returns CDR1 SGHVS and CDR2 FQNEAQ. Using reference TRBV7-8 and TRBJ2-1 for the parts outside the CDR3, the full variable domain is GAGVSQSPRYKVAKRGQDVALRCDPISGHVSLFWYQQALGQGPEFLTYFQNEAQLDKSGLPSDRFFAERPEGSVSTLKIQRTQQEDSAVYLCASSLAGTAPYNEQFFGPGTRLTVL.

The V call is TRBV18, the J call TRBJ2-3, with D unclear. The CDR3 is made up of 11 amino acids. From germline, CDR1 is KGHSH and CDR2 LQKENI. Between the trimmed V and J ends, which lost 8 bases and 0 bases, there was a span of 3 bases. The CDR3 loop reads CASGSTDTQYF. The DNA for the CDR3 is TGTGCCAGCGGAAGCACAGATACGCAGTATTTT.

This clonotype was seen only once. The J gene is TRBJ2-1, the V gene TRBV18; D gene unclear. Trimming removed 5 bases from V and 5 bases from J, with 7 bases in between. This CDR3 is built from 12 residues. Looked up from germline, CDR1 is KGHSH and CDR2 is LQKENI. The CDR3 nucleotides read TGTGCCAGCTCAGCAACAAACAATGAGCAGTTCTTC. Translation: CASSATNNEQFF.